The present T cell receptor (beta chain) was sequenced within a study of blood T cell repertoires in COVID-19. Background on the study: The study drew acute and convalescent COVID-19 samples from the United States, Italy and Spain. T cells, B-cell-depleted T cells, or PBMCs supplied cDNA or gDNA.

This clone was detected only a few times. The CDR3 is 14 residues long. The V gene lost 1 base and the J gene lost 4 bases, with 8 bases spanning the gap. Germline V gives CDR1 SGHRS, CDR2 YFSETQ. The protocol was immunoSEQ multiplex PCR, while the TCRdb copy is restricted to in-frame clones and leaves out a portion. The sample records under 150,000 clones, 70% to 80% being singletons. Sample: peripheral blood. The clonotype comes from a human donor in a cohort sampled during active COVID-19. The chain carries TRBV5-1 and TRBJ2-2; D is possibly TRBD1 (6 bases). This CDR3 is CASSLQGSTGELFF. CDR3 coding DNA: TGCGCCAGCAGCTTGCAGGGGAGCACCGGGGAGCTGTTTTTT.